This T cell receptor beta chain was observed in a study of siplizumab effects on memory and regulatory T cells. V was pared by 2 bases and J by 0 bases, with 1 base between. This CDR3 has 12 amino acids. CDR1 and CDR2 from the germline V gene are KGHSH and LQKENI. Turning to this clone: Antigen: not known.

Overall study results and limits: Under siplizumab, alloreactive sequences traced to unstimulated CD4+ memory cells were significantly reduced. Greater diversity than memory cells seemed evident in naive T cells, which also appeared to be major alloresponse contributors.

The protocol was immunoSEQ multiplex PCR, while the TCRdb copy is restricted to in-frame clones and leaves out a portion. The data contain about 87,000 clones, 80% to 90% of them singletons. This sequence originates from a human donor in good health. The chain carries TRBV18 and TRBJ2-5; D gene unclear. Sample: Tregs sorted from blood. The CDR3 loop reads CASSPNQETQYF. The CDR3 DNA reads TGTGCCAGCTCACCAAACCAAGAGACCCAGTACTTC.